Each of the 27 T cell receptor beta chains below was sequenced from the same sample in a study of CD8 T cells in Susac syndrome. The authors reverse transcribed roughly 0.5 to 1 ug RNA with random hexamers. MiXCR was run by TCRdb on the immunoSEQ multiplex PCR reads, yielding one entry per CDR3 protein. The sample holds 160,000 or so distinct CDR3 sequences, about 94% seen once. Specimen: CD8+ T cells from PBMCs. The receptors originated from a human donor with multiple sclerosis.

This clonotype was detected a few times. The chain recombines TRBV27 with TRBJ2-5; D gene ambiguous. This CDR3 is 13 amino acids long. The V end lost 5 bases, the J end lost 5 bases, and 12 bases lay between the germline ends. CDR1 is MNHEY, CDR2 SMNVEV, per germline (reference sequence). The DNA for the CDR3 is TGTGCCAGCAGTCCGCCGGGCGGCGAGACCCAGTACTTC. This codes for CASSPPGGETQYF.

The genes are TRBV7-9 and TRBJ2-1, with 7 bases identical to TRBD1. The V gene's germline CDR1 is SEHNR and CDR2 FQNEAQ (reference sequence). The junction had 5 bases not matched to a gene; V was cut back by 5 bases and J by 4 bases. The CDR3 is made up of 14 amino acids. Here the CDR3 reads CASSKTGEYNEQFF. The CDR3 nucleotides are TGTGCCAGCAGCAAAACAGGGGAGTACAATGAGCAGTTCTTC.

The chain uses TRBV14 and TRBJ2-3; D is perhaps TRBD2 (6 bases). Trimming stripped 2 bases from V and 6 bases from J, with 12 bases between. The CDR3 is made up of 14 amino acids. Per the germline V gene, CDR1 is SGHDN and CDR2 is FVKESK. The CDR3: CASSQIVAGDTQYF. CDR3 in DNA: TGTGCCAGCAGCCAAATTGTCGCGGGGGATACGCAGTATTTT.

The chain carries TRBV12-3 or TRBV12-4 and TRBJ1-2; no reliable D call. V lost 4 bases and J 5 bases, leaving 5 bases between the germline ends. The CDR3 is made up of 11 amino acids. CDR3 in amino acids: CASSSLYGYTF. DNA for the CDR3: TGTGCCAGCAGTTCCCTTTATGGCTACACCTTC.

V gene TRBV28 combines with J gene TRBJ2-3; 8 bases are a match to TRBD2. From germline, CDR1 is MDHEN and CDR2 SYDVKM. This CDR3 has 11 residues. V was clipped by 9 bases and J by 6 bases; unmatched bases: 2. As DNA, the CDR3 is TGTGCCAGTAGCGGGGAGGATACGCAGTATTTT. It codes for CASSGEDTQYF.

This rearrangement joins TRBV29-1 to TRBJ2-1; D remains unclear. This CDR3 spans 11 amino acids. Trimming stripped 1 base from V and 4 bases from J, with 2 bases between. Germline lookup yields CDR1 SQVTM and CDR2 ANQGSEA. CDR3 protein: CSVEGYNEQFF. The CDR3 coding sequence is TGCAGCGTTGAAGGATACAATGAGCAGTTCTTC.

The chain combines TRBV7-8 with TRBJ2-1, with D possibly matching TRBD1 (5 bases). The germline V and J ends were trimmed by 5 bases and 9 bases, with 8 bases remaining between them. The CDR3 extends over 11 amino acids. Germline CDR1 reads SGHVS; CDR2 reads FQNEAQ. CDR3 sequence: CASSGRGEQFF. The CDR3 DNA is TGTGCCAGCAGCGGAAGGGGTGAGCAGTTCTTC.

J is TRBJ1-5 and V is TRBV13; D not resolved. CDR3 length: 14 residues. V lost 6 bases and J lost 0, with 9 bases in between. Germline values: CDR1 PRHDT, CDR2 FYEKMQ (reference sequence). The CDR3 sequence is CASSSGDSNQPQHF. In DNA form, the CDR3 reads TGTGCCAGCAGTTCTGGAGATAGCAATCAGCCCCAGCATTTT. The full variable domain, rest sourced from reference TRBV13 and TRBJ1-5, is AAGVIQSPRHLIKEKRETATLKCYPIPRHDTVYWYQQGPGQDPQFLISFYEKMQSDKGSIPDRFSAQQFSDYHSELNMSSLELGDSALYFCASSSGDSNQPQHFGDGTRLSIL.

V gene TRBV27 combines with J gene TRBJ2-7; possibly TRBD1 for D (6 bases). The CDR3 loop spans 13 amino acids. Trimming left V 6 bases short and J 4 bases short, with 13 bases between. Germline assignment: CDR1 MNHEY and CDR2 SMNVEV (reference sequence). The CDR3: CASSPGQQYEQYF. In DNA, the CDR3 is TGTGCCAGCAGCCCAGGACAGCAGTACGAGCAGTACTTC.

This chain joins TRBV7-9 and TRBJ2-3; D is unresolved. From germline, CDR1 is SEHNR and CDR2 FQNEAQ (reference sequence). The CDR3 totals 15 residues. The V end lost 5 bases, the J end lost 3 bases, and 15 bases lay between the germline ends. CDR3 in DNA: TGTGCCAGCAGCACAGTGTGGGATGGTACAGATACGCAGTATTTT. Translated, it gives CASSTVWDGTDTQYF.

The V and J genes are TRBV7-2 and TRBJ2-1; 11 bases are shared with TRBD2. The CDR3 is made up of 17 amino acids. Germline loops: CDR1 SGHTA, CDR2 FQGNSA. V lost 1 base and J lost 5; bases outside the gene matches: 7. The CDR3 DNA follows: TGTGCCAGCAGCTTAGGTCCTAGCGGGGGGTTGAACAATGAGCAGTTCTTC. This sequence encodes CASSLGPSGGLNNEQFF.

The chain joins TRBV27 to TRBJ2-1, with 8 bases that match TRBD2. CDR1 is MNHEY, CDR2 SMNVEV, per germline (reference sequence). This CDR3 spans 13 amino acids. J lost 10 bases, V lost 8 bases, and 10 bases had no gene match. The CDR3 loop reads CASRRGGPREQFF. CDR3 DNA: TGTGCCAGCCGACGCGGGGGGCCAAGGGAGCAGTTCTTC.

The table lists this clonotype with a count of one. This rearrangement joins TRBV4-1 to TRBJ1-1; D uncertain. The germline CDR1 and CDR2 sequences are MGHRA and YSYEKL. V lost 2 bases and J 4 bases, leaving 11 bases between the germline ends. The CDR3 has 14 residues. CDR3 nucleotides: TGCGCCAGCAGCCAAAGGACGGGCGGCACTGAAGCTTTCTTT. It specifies CASSQRTGGTEAFF.

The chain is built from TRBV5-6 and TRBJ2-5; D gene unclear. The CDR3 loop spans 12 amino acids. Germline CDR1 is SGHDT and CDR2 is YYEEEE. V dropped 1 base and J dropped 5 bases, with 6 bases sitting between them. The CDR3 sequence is CASSLRRETQYF. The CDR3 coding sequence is TGTGCCAGCAGCTTGAGGCGGGAGACCCAGTACTTC.

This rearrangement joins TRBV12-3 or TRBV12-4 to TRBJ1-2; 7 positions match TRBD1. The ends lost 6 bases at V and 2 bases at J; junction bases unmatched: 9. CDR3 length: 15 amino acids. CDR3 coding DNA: TGTGCCAGCAGCTCGCCGACAGGGCCCAACTATGGCTACACCTTC. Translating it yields CASSSPTGPNYGYTF.

This CDR3 is CASSPTGESNQPQHF. CDR3 nucleotides: TGTGCCAGCAGTCCCACAGGGGAAAGCAATCAGCCCCAGCATTTT. The V gene is TRBV6-5, the J gene TRBJ1-5, with 7 bases aligning to TRBD1. The germline V gene has CDR1 MNHEY and CDR2 SVGAGI. CDR3 size: 15 residues. V lost 5 bases and J lost 1; bases outside the gene matches: 5.

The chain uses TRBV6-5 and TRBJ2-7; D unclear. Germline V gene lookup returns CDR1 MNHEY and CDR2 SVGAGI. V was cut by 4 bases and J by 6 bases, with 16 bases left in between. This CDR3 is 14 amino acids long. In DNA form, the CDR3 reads TGTGCCAGCAGTTGGACCCCAGAGACGAGCGAGCAGTACTTC. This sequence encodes CASSWTPETSEQYF.

The CDR3 region is CASSPDRGVSRAKNIQYF. CDR3 nucleotide sequence: TGTGCCAGCAGCCCCGACAGGGGAGTTTCTCGGGCCAAAAACATTCAGTACTTC. This chain uses TRBV7-9 with TRBJ2-4; 8 nucleotides align to TRBD1. Trimming took 5 bases from V and 1 from J; bases not matched to a gene: 13. Germline V gene lookup returns CDR1 SEHNR and CDR2 FQNEAQ (reference sequence). This CDR3 is 18 amino acids long.

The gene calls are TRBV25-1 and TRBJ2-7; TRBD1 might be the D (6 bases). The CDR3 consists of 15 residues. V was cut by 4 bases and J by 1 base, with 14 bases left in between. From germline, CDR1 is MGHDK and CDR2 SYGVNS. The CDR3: CASSGYREGSYEQYF. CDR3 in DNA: TGTGCCAGCAGTGGTTACAGGGAAGGGTCCTACGAGCAGTACTTC.

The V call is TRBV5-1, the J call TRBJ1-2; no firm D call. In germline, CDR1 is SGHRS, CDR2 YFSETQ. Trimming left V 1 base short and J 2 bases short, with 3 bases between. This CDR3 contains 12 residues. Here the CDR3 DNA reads TGCGCCAGCAGCTTGACAAACTATGGCTACACCTTC. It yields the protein CASSLTNYGYTF. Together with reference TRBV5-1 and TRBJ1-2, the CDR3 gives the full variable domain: KAGVTQTPRYLIKTRGQQVTLSCSPISGHRSVSWYQQTPGQGLQFLFEYFSETQRNKGNFPGRFSGRQFSNSRSEMNVSTLELGDSALYLCASSLTNYGYTFGSGTRLTVV.

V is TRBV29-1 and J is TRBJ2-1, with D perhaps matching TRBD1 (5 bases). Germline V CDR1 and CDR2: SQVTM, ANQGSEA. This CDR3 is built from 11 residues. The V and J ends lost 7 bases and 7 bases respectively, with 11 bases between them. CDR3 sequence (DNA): TGCAGCGCCCTACAGGCGAATGAGCAGTTCTTC. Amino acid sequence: CSALQANEQFF.

The DNA for the CDR3 is TGTGCCAGCAGTGCGAATAGCGGGGCCATCCCCCAGGAAAACTACAATGAGCAGTTCTTC. Translation gives CASSANSGAIPQENYNEQFF. The J gene is TRBJ2-1, the V gene TRBV6-1, with TRBD2 identical over 8 bases. V lost 4 bases and J lost 3; bases outside the gene matches: 20. Germline CDR1 reads MNHNS; CDR2 reads SASEGT. The CDR3 runs to 20 residues.

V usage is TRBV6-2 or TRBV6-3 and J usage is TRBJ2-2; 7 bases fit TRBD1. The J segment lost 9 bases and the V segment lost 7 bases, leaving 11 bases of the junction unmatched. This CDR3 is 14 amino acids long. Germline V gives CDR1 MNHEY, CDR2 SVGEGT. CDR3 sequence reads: CASTAGQAAWELFF. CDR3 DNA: TGTGCCAGCACCGCCGGACAGGCCGCTTGGGAGCTGTTTTTT.

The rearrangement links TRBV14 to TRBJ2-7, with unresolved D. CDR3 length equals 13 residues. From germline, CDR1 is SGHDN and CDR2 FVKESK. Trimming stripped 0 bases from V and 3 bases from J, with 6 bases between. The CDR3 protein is CASSQENGYEQYF. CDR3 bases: TGTGCCAGCAGCCAAGAAAATGGCTACGAGCAGTACTTC.

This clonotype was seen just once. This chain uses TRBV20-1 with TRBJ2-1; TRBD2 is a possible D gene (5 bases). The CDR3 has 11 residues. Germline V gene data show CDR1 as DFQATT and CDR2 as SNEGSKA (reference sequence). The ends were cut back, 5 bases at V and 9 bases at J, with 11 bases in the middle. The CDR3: CSAVDRGEQFF. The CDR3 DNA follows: TGCAGTGCTGTAGACCGGGGTGAGCAGTTCTTC.

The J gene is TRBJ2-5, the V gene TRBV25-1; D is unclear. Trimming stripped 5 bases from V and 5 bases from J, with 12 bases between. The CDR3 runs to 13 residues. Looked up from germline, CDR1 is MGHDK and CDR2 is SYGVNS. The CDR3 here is CASSFGVWETQYF. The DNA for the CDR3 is TGTGCCAGCAGTTTTGGGGTCTGGGAGACCCAGTACTTC.

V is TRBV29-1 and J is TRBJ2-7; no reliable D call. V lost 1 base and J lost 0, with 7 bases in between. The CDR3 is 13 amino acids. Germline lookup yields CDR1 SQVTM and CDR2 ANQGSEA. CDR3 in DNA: TGCAGCGTTGAAGCGGACCGCTCCTACGAGCAGTACTTC. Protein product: CSVEADRSYEQYF.